The 13 T cell receptor beta chains below all came from one sample that was sequenced in a study of technical replicates of blood from a handful of donors (dated by TCRdb to about 2017). Library creation used the immunoSEQ multiplex PCR assay. The immuneACCESS repertoire file appears here via TCRdb, limited to in-frame rearrangements. These files lack a portion of the clones; in checked studies, under half of the deficit traces to unresolved V genes, and the cause of the others is not known. Recorded for this sample are about 74,000 clones; 80% to 90% of them occurred a single time. The biggest ten clones account for approximately 3.5% of the sample. The specimen sequenced was PBMCs. The receptors stem from a human donor in good health. Some clones in this sample may be carry-over from other donors' samples.

The chain carries TRBV7-9 and TRBJ1-4; D gene unclear. V shed 1 base and J shed 0 bases, with 9 bases lying between them. There are 16 residues in the CDR3. In germline, CDR1 is SEHNR, CDR2 FQNEAQ (reference sequence). CDR3 residues: CASSLGETPTNEKLFF. CDR3 DNA sequence: TGTGCCAGCAGCTTAGGGGAGACGCCAACTAATGAAAAACTGTTTTTT.

The chain is built from TRBV6-4 and TRBJ2-3; 7 positions agree with TRBD2. The CDR3 is 13 residues long. CDR1 is MRHNA, CDR2 SNTAGT, per germline. Germline trimming cut 7 bases from V and 3 bases from J; bases unmatched to any gene: 4. CDR3 in amino acids: CASKASGTDTQYF. CDR3 in DNA: TGTGCCAGCAAGGCTAGCGGAACAGATACGCAGTATTTT.

This rearrangement joins TRBV30 to TRBJ2-5; D gene ambiguous. The DNA matches TRBJ2-7 better at its end, which makes the J call doubtful. From germline, CDR1 is GTSNPN and CDR2 SVGIG (reference sequence). This CDR3 is 13 amino acids long. This CDR3 is CAWFPSAPYEQYF. DNA for the CDR3: TGTGCCTGGTTTCCGTCTGCACCCTACGAGCAGTACTTC.

This clone has a single count. This chain joins TRBV9 and TRBJ1-1, with TRBD1 as a possible D gene (6 bases). The germline CDR1 and CDR2 sequences are SGDLS and YYNGEE. The V end was cut by 2 bases, the J end by 0 bases, with 11 bases between. The CDR3 has 15 amino acids. The CDR3 is CASSVRQDMNTEAFF. CDR3 nucleotide sequence: TGTGCCAGCAGCGTCAGACAGGACATGAACACTGAAGCTTTCTTT.

The V and J genes are TRBV9 and TRBJ2-1; the D is unclear. V lost 6 bases, J lost 0 bases, and 13 bases lay in between. Germline loops: CDR1 SGDLS, CDR2 YYNGEE. The CDR3 is made up of 15 amino acids. In DNA, the CDR3 is TGTGCCAGCACCCTGGCCCCCAACTCCTACAATGAGCAGTTCTTC. Translated: CASTLAPNSYNEQFF.

The gene calls are TRBV30 and TRBJ2-5; 10 nucleotides line up with TRBD2. The CDR3 is 14 residues long. The junction had 7 bases not matched to a gene; V was cut back by 4 bases and J by 5 bases. In germline, CDR1 is GTSNPN, CDR2 SVGIG (reference sequence). CDR3 sequence reads: CAWTSGSFRETQYF. The CDR3 coding sequence is TGTGCCTGGACTAGCGGGAGCTTTCGGGAGACCCAGTACTTC.

The chain recombines TRBV19 with TRBJ1-2; the match to TRBD1 covers 7 bases. After removal of 4 bases from V and 5 bases from J, the junction contained 10 bases not matched to a gene. The CDR3 spans 15 residues. Germline CDR1 LNHDA, CDR2 SQIVND (reference sequence). The CDR3 nucleotides are TGTGCCAGTAGTAAAGAACCGGGACAGCGTTATGGCTACACCTTC. Its protein product is CASSKEPGQRYGYTF.

This clone was observed once. This rearrangement joins TRBV4-2 to TRBJ2-7; TRBD2 matches at 9 bases. CDR3 length equals 17 residues. V lost 0 bases and J lost 2; bases outside the gene matches: 8. Germline V gene lookup returns CDR1 LGHNA and CDR2 YNFKEQ. CDR3 DNA: TGTGCCAGCAGCCAAGAAAAACTCCTAGCGGGAACCTACGAGCAGTACTTC. This gives the protein CASSQEKLLAGTYEQYF.

There are a few counts of this clone. The chain combines TRBV2 with TRBJ2-7, with TRBD2 matching over 7 bases. Germline V gene sequence: CDR1 SNHLY, CDR2 FYNNEI. CDR3 length: 15 amino acids. The V segment lost 6 bases and the J segment 4 bases; nucleotides outside the gene matches: 12. The CDR3 reads CASRGLTSRPYEQYF. For the CDR3, the DNA is TGTGCCAGCAGGGGACTGACTAGCAGGCCTTACGAGCAGTACTTC.

The chain joins TRBV15 to TRBJ2-7, with 9 bases lining up with TRBD2. The V segment lost 1 base and the J segment 0 bases; nucleotides outside the gene matches: 4. The CDR3 consists of 16 residues. From germline, CDR1 is LNHNV and CDR2 YYDKDF (reference sequence). The CDR3 here is CATSRARRGGSYEQYF. The CDR3 nucleotides read TGTGCCACCAGCAGAGCGAGGCGGGGGGGCTCCTACGAGCAGTACTTC. The variable domain in full, completed from reference TRBV15 and TRBJ2-7, reads DAMVIQNPRYQVTQFGKPVTLSCSQTLNHNVMYWYQQKSSQAPKLLFHYYDKDFNNEADTPDNFQSRRPNTSFCFLDIRSPGLGDTAMYLCATSRARRGGSYEQYFGPGTRLTVT.

The chain joins TRBV5-1 to TRBJ2-2, with 8 bases identical to TRBD2. Germline trimming cut 2 bases from V and 1 base from J; bases unmatched to any gene: 1. The V gene's germline CDR1 is SGHRS and CDR2 YFSETQ. The CDR3 covers 15 residues. The chain's CDR3 is CASSFLAGNTGELFF. The CDR3 region has the DNA TGCGCCAGCAGCTTTCTAGCGGGGAACACCGGGGAGCTGTTTTTT. The whole variable domain, remainder taken from reference TRBV5-1 and TRBJ2-2, is KAGVTQTPRYLIKTRGQQVTLSCSPISGHRSVSWYQQTPGQGLQFLFEYFSETQRNKGNFPGRFSGRQFSNSRSEMNVSTLELGDSALYLCASSFLAGNTGELFFGEGSRLTVL.

V gene TRBV5-4 combines with J gene TRBJ2-7; D is ambiguous. The V end was cut by 0 bases, the J end by 4 bases, with 5 bases between. The CDR3 runs to 12 residues. Germline assignment: CDR1 SGHNT and CDR2 YYREEE (reference sequence). The DNA for the CDR3 is TGTGCCAGCAGCTTGGGACAATACGAGCAGTACTTC. Amino acid sequence: CASSLGQYEQYF. The full variable domain, with the rest looked up from reference TRBV5-4 and TRBJ2-7, is ETGVTQSPTHLIKTRGQQVTLRCSSQSGHNTVSWYQQALGQGPQFIFQYYREEENGRGNFPPRFSGLQFPNYSSELNVNALELDDSALYLCASSLGQYEQYFGPGTRLTVT.

The chain recombines TRBV7-9 with TRBJ2-1, with 7 bases identical to TRBD2. The CDR3 length is 17 residues. Per germline, CDR1 SEHNR and CDR2 FQNEAQ (reference sequence). V was pared by 5 bases and J by 6 bases, with 16 bases of the junction left unmatched. The CDR3 region has the DNA TGTGCCAGCAGCCCCCAAGGCGGGGCGGGAGCCGGCAATGAGCAGTTCTTC. Translating it yields CASSPQGGAGAGNEQFF.